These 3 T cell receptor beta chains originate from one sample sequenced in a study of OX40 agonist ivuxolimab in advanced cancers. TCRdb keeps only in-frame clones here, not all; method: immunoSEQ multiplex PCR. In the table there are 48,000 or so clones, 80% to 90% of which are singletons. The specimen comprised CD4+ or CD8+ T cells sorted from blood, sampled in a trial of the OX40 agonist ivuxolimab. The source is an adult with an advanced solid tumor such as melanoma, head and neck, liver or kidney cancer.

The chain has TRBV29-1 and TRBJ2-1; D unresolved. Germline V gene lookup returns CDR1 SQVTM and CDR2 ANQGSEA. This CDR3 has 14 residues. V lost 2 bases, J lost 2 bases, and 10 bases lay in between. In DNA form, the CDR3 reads TGCAGCGTTGAACCCACAGCTACCTACAATGAGCAGTTCTTC. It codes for CSVEPTATYNEQFF.

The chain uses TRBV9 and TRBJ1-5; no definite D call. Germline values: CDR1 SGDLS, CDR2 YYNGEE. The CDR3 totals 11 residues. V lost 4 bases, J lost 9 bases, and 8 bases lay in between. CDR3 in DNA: TGTGCCAGCAGCCAACTGAGGCCCCAGCATTTT. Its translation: CASSQLRPQHF.

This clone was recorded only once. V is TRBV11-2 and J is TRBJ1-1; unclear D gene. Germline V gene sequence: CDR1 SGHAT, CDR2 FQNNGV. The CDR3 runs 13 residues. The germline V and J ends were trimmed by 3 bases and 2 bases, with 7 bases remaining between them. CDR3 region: CASSFGPNTEAFF. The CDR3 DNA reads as TGTGCCAGCAGCTTTGGGCCCAACACTGAAGCTTTCTTT.